What follows are 13 T cell receptor beta chains derived from one specimen sequenced in a study of blood T cell repertoires in COVID-19. The method was immunoSEQ multiplex PCR; TCRdb's version includes in-frame clones alone and lacks a portion of them. Of around 150,000 clones in the sample, around nine tenths were seen once. The sample consisted of peripheral blood. The receptor source for this set is a woman between 65 and 79 years old with COVID-19, enrolled during active disease.

The CDR3 DNA is TGTGCCAGCCGTTGGGCAGACGCCATGAACACTGAAGCTTTCTTT. Translating gives CASRWADAMNTEAFF. The chain couples TRBV19 to TRBJ1-1; D is ambiguous. Germline loops: CDR1 LNHDA, CDR2 SQIVND (reference sequence). V lost 9 bases to trimming and J lost 0 bases, with 17 bases between them. The length of the CDR3 is 15 residues.

The DNA of the CDR3 is TGTGCCTCCGGACAGCGGAATGAAAAACTGTTTTTT. Residues: CASGQRNEKLFF. This rearrangement joins TRBV30 to TRBJ1-4, with D possibly TRBD1 on 6 matching bases. Trimming took off 7 bases at V and 5 bases at J, with 11 bases between the two ends. CDR1 and CDR2 (germline): GTSNPN, SVGIG (reference sequence). CDR3 length equals 12 residues. The full variable domain, completed using reference TRBV30 and TRBJ1-4, is SQTIHQWPATLVQPVGSPLSLECTVEGTSNPNLYWYRQAAGRGLQLLFYSVGIGQISSEVPQNLSASRPQDRQFILSSKKLLLSDSGFYLCASGQRNEKLFFGSGTQLSVL.

V gene TRBV6-1 combines with J gene TRBJ2-5, with 10 bases that match TRBD1. Germline V gives CDR1 MNHNS, CDR2 SASEGT. The CDR3 has 15 residues. V shed 3 bases, J shed 5 bases, and the junction held 6 bases outside the gene matches. DNA of the CDR3: TGTGCCAGCAGTGATCCAGGACAGGGGGTCGAGACCCAGTACTTC. Its protein product is CASSDPGQGVETQYF.

The chain employs TRBV6-2 or TRBV6-3 and TRBJ2-1; D unclear. CDR1 and CDR2 from the germline V gene are MNHEY and SVGEGT. This CDR3 has 12 residues. Trimming shortened V by 2 bases and J by 4 bases, and 3 bases separated the two germline ends. The CDR3 coding sequence is TGTGCCAGCAGTTACCCTTACAATGAGCAGTTCTTC. Amino acids: CASSYPYNEQFF.

The table lists this clone with a count of one. The chain is built from TRBV5-5 and TRBJ2-5, with a possible D match to TRBD2 (5 bases). In germline, CDR1 is SGHKS, CDR2 YYEKEE (reference sequence). The length of the CDR3 is 14 residues. V lost 4 bases, J lost 1 base, and 11 bases lay in between. The CDR3 region is CASSRRAGQETQYF. As DNA, the CDR3 is TGTGCCAGCAGCCGGCGGGCAGGCCAAGAGACCCAGTACTTC. Drawing the rest from reference TRBV5-5 and TRBJ2-5, the complete variable domain is DAGVTQSPTHLIKTRGQQVTLRCSPISGHKSVSWYQQVLGQGPQFIFQYYEKEERGRGNFPDRFSARQFPNYSSELNVNALLLGDSALYLCASSRRAGQETQYFGPGTRLLVL.

This clone was detected only a few times. V usage is TRBV15 and J usage is TRBJ2-7, with D unresolved. CDR3 length: 12 amino acids. The ends were cut back, 0 bases at V and 4 bases at J, with 4 bases in the middle. CDR1 and CDR2 (germline): LNHNV, YYDKDF (reference sequence). The CDR3 sequence is CATSRDSYEQYF. The CDR3 DNA is TGTGCCACCAGCAGAGATTCGTACGAGCAGTACTTC.

This rearrangement joins TRBV9 to TRBJ1-4; TRBD1 matches 7 bases. V lost 4 bases, J lost 0 bases, and 0 bases stayed unmatched. The CDR3 extends over 14 amino acids. The germline V gene encodes CDR1 SGDLS and CDR2 YYNGEE. The CDR3 region has the DNA TGTGCCAGCAGCCAGGGGGCAACTAATGAAAAACTGTTTTTT. Translation gives CASSQGATNEKLFF.

This chain connects TRBV4-1 to TRBJ2-1; 7 nucleotides match TRBD1. Per the germline V gene, CDR1 is MGHRA and CDR2 is YSYEKL. This CDR3 has 19 amino acids. V trimming: 0 bases; J trimming: 6 bases; junction bases outside the gene matches: 17. Here the CDR3 DNA reads TGCGCCAGCAGCCAAGACCCCTCGTCGGACAGGCCAGCCACCAATGAGCAGTTCTTC. Its translation is CASSQDPSSDRPATNEQFF.

Only one count was recorded for this clone. J is TRBJ2-1 and V is TRBV11-1; 13 bases are shared with TRBD2. V lost 5 bases and J lost 8; bases outside the gene matches: 6. The CDR3 spans 15 residues. CDR1 SGHAT and CDR2 FQDESV come from the germline V gene (reference sequence). CDR3 coding DNA: TGTGCCAGCAGCCGACGGACTAGCGGGGGAGATGAGCAGTTCTTC. Its protein product is CASSRRTSGGDEQFF.

V and J are TRBV19 and TRBJ2-7; perhaps TRBD2 as D (5 bases). Trimming cost V 5 bases and J 2 bases, with 13 bases left between them. The CDR3 contains 14 residues. Germline lookup yields CDR1 LNHDA and CDR2 SQIVND (reference sequence). The CDR3 protein is CASSSPGRTYEQYF. CDR3 nucleotide sequence: TGTGCCAGTAGTTCCCCGGGAAGGACCTACGAGCAGTACTTC. Full variable domain (missing parts from reference TRBV19 and TRBJ2-7): DGGITQSPKYLFRKEGQNVTLSCEQNLNHDAMYWYRQDPGQGLRLIYYSQIVNDFQKGDIAEGYSVSREKKESFPLTVTSAQKNPTAFYLCASSSPGRTYEQYFGPGTRLTVT.

This rearrangement joins TRBV7-8 to TRBJ2-1; perhaps TRBD1 as D (5 bases). CDR3 length: 11 residues. Germline CDR1 SGHVS, CDR2 FQNEAQ. V lost 5 bases and J lost 10, with 9 bases in between. The CDR3 region has the DNA TGTGCCAGCAGCCAAAGACAGGAGCAGTTCTTC. It is translated as CASSQRQEQFF. Filled out from reference TRBV7-8 and TRBJ2-1, the complete variable domain reads GAGVSQSPRYKVAKRGQDVALRCDPISGHVSLFWYQQALGQGPEFLTYFQNEAQLDKSGLPSDRFFAERPEGSVSTLKIQRTQQEDSAVYLCASSQRQEQFFGPGTRLTVL.

This clone was observed a single time. The DNA for the CDR3 is TGTGCCAGCAGAGCTAGCGGAGACACCGGGGAGCTGTTTTTT. This gives the protein CASRASGDTGELFF. This rearrangement joins TRBV6-5 to TRBJ2-2; 7 nucleotides match TRBD2. The CDR3 is made up of 14 amino acids. V shed 6 bases, J shed 3 bases, and the junction held 4 bases outside the gene matches. Germline-derived CDR1 and CDR2 are MNHEY and SVGAGI.

This clone was seen just once. V gene TRBV28 combines with J gene TRBJ1-2, with 8 bases aligning to TRBD1. Germline V CDR1 and CDR2: MDHEN, SYDVKM. The CDR3 is made up of 14 amino acids. After removal of 5 bases from V and 8 bases from J, the junction contained 10 bases not matched to a gene. The CDR3 region is CASSATGEVVGYTF. In nucleotides, the CDR3 is TGTGCCAGCAGTGCGACAGGGGAGGTAGTAGGCTACACCTTC.